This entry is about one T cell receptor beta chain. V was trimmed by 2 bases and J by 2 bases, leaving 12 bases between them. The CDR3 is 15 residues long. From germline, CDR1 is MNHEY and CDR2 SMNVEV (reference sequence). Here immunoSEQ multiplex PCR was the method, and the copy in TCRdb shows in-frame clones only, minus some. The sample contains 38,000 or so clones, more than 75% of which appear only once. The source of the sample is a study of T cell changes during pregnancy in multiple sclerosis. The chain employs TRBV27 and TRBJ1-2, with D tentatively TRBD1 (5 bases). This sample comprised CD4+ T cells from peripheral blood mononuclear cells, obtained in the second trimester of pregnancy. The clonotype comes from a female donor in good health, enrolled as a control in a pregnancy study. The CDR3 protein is CASSLQGIGNYGYTF. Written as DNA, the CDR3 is TGTGCCAGCAGTTTACAGGGTATTGGAAACTATGGCTACACCTTC.